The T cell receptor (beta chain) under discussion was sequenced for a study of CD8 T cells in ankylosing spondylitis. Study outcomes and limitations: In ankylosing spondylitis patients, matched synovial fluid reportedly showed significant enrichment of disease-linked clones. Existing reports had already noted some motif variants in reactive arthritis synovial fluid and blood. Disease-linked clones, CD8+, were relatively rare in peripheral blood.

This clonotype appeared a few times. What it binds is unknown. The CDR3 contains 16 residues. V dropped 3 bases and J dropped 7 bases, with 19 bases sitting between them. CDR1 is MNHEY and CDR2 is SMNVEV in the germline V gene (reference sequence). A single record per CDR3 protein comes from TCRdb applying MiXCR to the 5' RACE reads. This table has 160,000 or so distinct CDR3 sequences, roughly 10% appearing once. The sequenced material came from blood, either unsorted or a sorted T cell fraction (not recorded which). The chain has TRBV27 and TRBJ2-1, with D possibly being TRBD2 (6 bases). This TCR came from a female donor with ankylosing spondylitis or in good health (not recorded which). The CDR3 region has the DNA TGTGCCAGCAGTTTCCTGGGGAGCGGGTCTTTGAATGAGCAGTTCTTC. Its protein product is CASSFLGSGSLNEQFF.